One sample yielded the 23 T cell receptor beta chains listed below, sequenced in a study of CD8 T cells in ankylosing spondylitis. Study-wide findings and caveats: One TCR beta motif, made up of under ten highly homologous variants, appeared characteristic of ankylosing spondylitis blood.

The antigens for these receptors are not known. MiXCR, applied by TCRdb to the 5' RACE reads, yields one record per CDR3 protein. Of about 500,000 distinct CDR3 sequences listed, 10% to 15% are singletons. Sequencing used blood, either unsorted or a sorted T cell fraction (not recorded which). Receptor source: a male donor with ankylosing spondylitis.

This clonotype was seen only a few times. The CDR3 is CASSLSRNSPLHF. The CDR3, as DNA: TGTGCCAGCAGTCTCTCCCGTAATTCACCCCTCCACTTT. This chain connects TRBV12-3 or TRBV12-4 to TRBJ1-6; D is unresolved. The CDR3 sequence is 13 residues long. Trimming left V 5 bases short and J 6 bases short, with 8 bases between.

There are a few counts of this clonotype. The chain is built from TRBV20-1 and TRBJ2-4; D ambiguous. This CDR3 region has 10 residues. Germline V gene lookup returns CDR1 DFQATT and CDR2 SNEGSKA (reference sequence). Trimming cost V 5 bases and J 6 bases, with 5 bases left between them. The CDR3 here is CSAGLNIQYF. The CDR3 DNA is TGCAGTGCTGGCCTAAACATTCAGTACTTC.

In its sample, this clonotype was seen many times. The chain joins TRBV29-1 to TRBJ2-3; TRBD2 matches 9 bases. The germline CDR1 and CDR2 sequences are SQVTM and ANQGSEA. J gave up 9 bases and V 6 bases, and 13 bases lay outside the gene matches. This CDR3 has 14 residues. CDR3 sequence reads: CSVRLAERLGTQYF. Written as DNA, the CDR3 is TGCAGCGTAAGACTAGCGGAACGGCTGGGAACGCAGTATTTT.

The CDR3: CASSLDPGGELFF. CDR3 in DNA: TGCGCCAGCAGCTTGGACCCGGGGGGGGAGCTGTTTTTT. The rearrangement joins TRBV5-1 to TRBJ2-2, with a tentative D call TRBD2 (5 bases). Trimming left V 0 bases short and J 8 bases short, with 8 bases between. CDR3 length: 13 residues. Germline V CDR1 and CDR2: SGHRS, YFSETQ.

This clonotype was seen more than once but under ten times. The genes are TRBV26 and TRBJ2-1; the table's TRBD2 call for D was not verified on the DNA. TRBV26 is noted as a pseudogene. The length of the CDR3 is 19 residues. The CDR3 region has the DNA TGTGCCAGCAGTCGTCCGGGACTAGCGGGAGTAGAGGTCTACAATGAGCAGTTCTTC. It encodes CASSRPGLAGVEVYNEQFF.

The chain has TRBV20-1 and TRBJ1-2, with 8 bases fitting TRBD1. The junction had 7 bases not matched to a gene; V was cut back by 3 bases and J by 4 bases. The CDR3 sequence is 14 residues long. CDR1 DFQATT and CDR2 SNEGSKA come from the germline V gene (reference sequence). The CDR3 DNA follows: TGCAGTGCTAGTGGAAAAGGACAGGGCTATGGCTACACCTTC. This codes for CSASGKGQGYGYTF.

The table lists this clonotype with many counts. V is TRBV12-3 or TRBV12-4 and J is TRBJ2-1; 8 bases agree with TRBD1. V dropped 5 bases and J dropped 7; count of bases not matched to a gene: 4. The length of the CDR3 is 13 residues. The CDR3 loop is CASSQNRGNEQFF. DNA for the CDR3: TGTGCCAGCAGTCAAAACAGGGGGAATGAGCAGTTCTTC.

The genes are TRBV3-1 and TRBJ2-1, with D perhaps matching TRBD2 (5 bases). The germline CDR1 and CDR2 sequences are LGHDT and YNNKEL (reference sequence). The CDR3 spans 12 residues. The V and J ends lost 6 bases and 6 bases respectively, with 9 bases between them. The CDR3 DNA reads TGTGCCAGCAGTCGGACTGGCAATGAGCAGTTCTTC. This encodes CASSRTGNEQFF.

The chain employs TRBV6-1 and TRBJ1-3; D gene ambiguous. The germline V gene encodes CDR1 MNHNS and CDR2 SASEGT. Deletions cut 6 bases from V and 0 bases from J, with 18 bases between. This CDR3 is 17 amino acids long. DNA of the CDR3: TGTGCCAGCAGCCACCCGTCTCCAGGTTTCTCTGGAAACACCATATATTTT. This gives the protein CASSHPSPGFSGNTIYF.

This clonotype was seen repeatedly, ten times or more. Here the CDR3 reads CASSPAPTGGTDTQYF. The CDR3 nucleotides are TGCGCCAGCAGTCCCGCCCCGACAGGGGGCACAGATACGCAGTATTTT. The chain couples TRBV5-1 to TRBJ2-3; TRBD1 matches at 8 bases. This CDR3 is 16 amino acids long. The junction had 9 bases not matched to a gene; V was cut back by 5 bases and J by 1 base. Germline V gene data show CDR1 as SGHRS and CDR2 as YFSETQ.

The chain uses TRBV12-3 or TRBV12-4 and TRBJ2-3; D unresolved. This CDR3 comprises 13 residues. V was shortened by 5 bases and J by 2 bases, with 8 bases between the two germline ends. CDR3 nucleotides: TGTGCCAGCAGTGGGTGGGACACAGATACGCAGTATTTT. Amino acid sequence: CASSGWDTDTQYF.

The rearrangement links TRBV5-1 to TRBJ2-5, with 9 positions matching TRBD2. Germline V gene sequence: CDR1 SGHRS, CDR2 YFSETQ. The CDR3 totals 15 residues. After removal of 7 bases from V and 1 base from J, the junction contained 8 bases not matched to a gene. The CDR3 nucleotides are TGCGCCAGCCGAAGAATAGCGGGAGCCCAAGAGACCCAGTACTTC. Translation gives CASRRIAGAQETQYF.

In its sample, this clonotype was seen a few times. The rearrangement links TRBV20-1 to TRBJ2-1; the match to TRBD2 covers 11 bases. CDR1 is DFQATT and CDR2 is SNEGSKA in the germline V gene (reference sequence). The CDR3 has 14 residues. Trimming at V came to 4 bases and at J to 15 bases, leaving 14 bases not matched to a gene. The CDR3 DNA reads as TGCAGTGCTACGTCGGGACTAGCGGAGTCCCCTGGGTTCTTC. It codes for CSATSGLAESPGFF.

This clonotype was picked up many times. The chain is built from TRBV29-1 and TRBJ2-1, with D tentatively TRBD1 or TRBD2 (5 bases each). Trimming removed 7 bases from V and 6 bases from J, with 22 bases in between. Germline V gives CDR1 SQVTM, CDR2 ANQGSEA. CDR3 length equals 15 residues. CDR3 sequence: CSARSGQKIANEQFF. The CDR3 bases are TGCAGCGCCCGATCGGGGCAGAAAATAGCCAATGAGCAGTTCTTC.

The rearrangement uses TRBV20-1 and TRBJ2-5; 9 nucleotides agree with TRBD2. Germline values: CDR1 DFQATT, CDR2 SNEGSKA (reference sequence). The CDR3 spans 15 residues. J gave up 2 bases and V 1 base, and 5 bases lay outside the gene matches. CDR3 in DNA: TGCAGTGCTAGAGGACTAGCGGCAAAACAAGAGACCCAGTACTTC. Translating gives CSARGLAAKQETQYF.

With respect to this clonotype: At one boundary the junction diverges from the germline segment, which might be a read error. V and J are TRBV11-2 and TRBJ2-1; 8 nucleotides line up with TRBD2. Germline V CDR1 and CDR2: SGHAT, FQNNGV. This CDR3 spans 15 amino acids. The CDR3 protein is CASSSFSGAYNEQFF. CDR3 nucleotides: TGTGCCAGCAGCTCATTTAGCGGGGCCTATAATGAGCAGTTCTTC.

This clonotype was counted only a few times. The rearrangement joins TRBV20-1 to TRBJ1-1; TRBD1 might be the D (5 bases). Deletions cut 1 base from V and 3 bases from J, with 12 bases between. CDR3 length equals 14 residues. Germline V gene data show CDR1 as DFQATT and CDR2 as SNEGSKA (reference sequence). CDR3: CSARVPGIDTEAFF. As DNA, the CDR3 is TGCAGTGCTAGAGTACCAGGGATCGACACTGAAGCTTTCTTT.

This clonotype was observed a few times. This rearrangement joins TRBV7-2 to TRBJ2-3; D unclear. V gave up 5 bases and J gave up 0 bases, with 6 bases separating them. Germline V gene lookup returns CDR1 SGHTA and CDR2 FQGNSA. CDR3 size: 13 residues. In DNA, the CDR3 is TGTGCCAGCAGCCCTCATAGCACAGATACGCAGTATTTT. It codes for CASSPHSTDTQYF.

This clonotype was counted only a few times. The chain links TRBV12-3 or TRBV12-4 to TRBJ1-4; D possibly corresponds to TRBD1 (6 bases). Deletions cut 6 bases from V and 7 bases from J, with 15 bases between. The CDR3 has 14 residues. CDR3 sequence reads: CASRRFGGGEKLFF. Here the CDR3 DNA reads TGTGCCAGCAGGAGATTCGGGGGCGGTGAAAAACTGTTTTTT.

The gene calls are TRBV20-1 and TRBJ1-4, with D possibly TRBD1 on 6 matching bases. The CDR3 runs to 15 residues. Germline V gene data show CDR1 as DFQATT and CDR2 as SNEGSKA (reference sequence). Trimming stripped 0 bases from V and 7 bases from J, with 15 bases between. CDR3 loop: CSARDTGLVGEKLFF. The CDR3 nucleotides read TGCAGTGCTAGAGATACAGGGCTAGTAGGTGAAAAACTGTTTTTT.

The J gene is TRBJ2-1, the V gene TRBV7-2; no firm D call. Germline V lookup: CDR1 SGHTA, CDR2 FQGNSA. There are 14 residues in the CDR3. Trimming cost V 7 bases and J 2 bases, with 12 bases left between them. CDR3 loop: CASTSDVAYNEQFF. Here the CDR3 DNA reads TGTGCCAGCACTTCGGACGTCGCCTACAATGAGCAGTTCTTC. The whole variable domain, remainder taken from reference TRBV7-2 and TRBJ2-1, is GAGVSQSPSNKVTEKGKDVELRCDPISGHTALYWYRQSLGQGLEFLIYFQGNSAPDKSGLPSDRFSAERTGGSVSTLTIQRTQQEDSAVYLCASTSDVAYNEQFFGPGTRLTVL.

DNA for the CDR3: TGCAGTGCTAGCCGTGGACTAGCGGGAGTTAAGGATGAGCAGTTCTTC. Residues: CSASRGLAGVKDEQFF. J is TRBJ2-1 and V is TRBV20-1, with 13 nucleotides matching TRBD2. Germline lookup yields CDR1 DFQATT and CDR2 SNEGSKA (reference sequence). Trimming at V came to 3 bases and at J to 8 bases, leaving 10 bases not matched to a gene. The CDR3 has 16 residues.

The chain employs TRBV6-1 and TRBJ2-2; possibly TRBD1 for D (5 bases). V was trimmed by 7 bases and J by 2 bases, leaving 8 bases between them. This CDR3 comprises 13 residues. Germline V CDR1 and CDR2: MNHNS, SASEGT. CDR3 region: CASTRANTGELFF. The CDR3 nucleotides read TGTGCCAGCACCAGGGCTAACACCGGGGAGCTGTTTTTT.